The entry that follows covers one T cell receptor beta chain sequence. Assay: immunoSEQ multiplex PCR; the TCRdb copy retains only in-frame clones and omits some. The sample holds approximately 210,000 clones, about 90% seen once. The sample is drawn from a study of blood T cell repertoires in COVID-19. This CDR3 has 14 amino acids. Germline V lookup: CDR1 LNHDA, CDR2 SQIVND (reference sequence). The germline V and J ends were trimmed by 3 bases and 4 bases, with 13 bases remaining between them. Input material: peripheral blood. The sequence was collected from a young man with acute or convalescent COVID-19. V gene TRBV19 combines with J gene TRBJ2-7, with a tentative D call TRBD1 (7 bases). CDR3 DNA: TGTGCCAGTAGTATGTCCTCAGGGGGGTACGAGCAGTACTTC. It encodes CASSMSSGGYEQYF.